Sequencing of this TCR beta chain was carried out in a study of T cells in women clearing cervical HPV infection. Background on the study: Cases were women with histologically confirmed HPV16-related CIN3 or worse, including a couple of invasive cancers. Controls' single incident HPV16 infection cleared within 12 months without precancer.

V lost 5 bases and J lost 3, with 16 bases in between. CDR1 SEHNR and CDR2 FQNEAQ come from the germline V gene (reference sequence). CDR3 length: 15 residues. On this clone itself: Antigen specificity is unknown. The read gets to within 3 residues of the CDR3 end, and the germline J gene fills in the rest.

The repertoire was sequenced with immunoSEQ multiplex PCR; TCRdb's copy has only in-frame clones and lacks some. Seen in this sample are fewer than 30,000 clones; the ten most common clones hold 6.6%. Overall study findings and caveats: CIN3+ cases had significantly higher TCR repertoire richness than controls, but evenness did not differ.

The receptor was derived from a woman between 18 and 70 years old with a cervical HPV16 infection that either progressed to CIN3+ or cleared (not recorded which). The J gene is TRBJ1-1, the V gene TRBV7-9, with a tentative D call TRBD1 (6 bases). Sequencing was carried out using blood buffy coat. The CDR3 bases that were read are TGTGCCAGCAGCCTCGGGACACTGTTGGACACTGAA. This translates into CASSLGTLLDTE. The full CDR3 protein is CASSLGTLLDTEAFF.